The next 27 T cell receptor beta chains were all read from a single sample in a study of STAT5B mutations in CD4+ large granular lymphocyte leukemia. The assay was immunoSEQ multiplex PCR, and TCRdb's table has in-frame clones only and misses some. The sample consists of over 2,000 clones, around 87% of them appearing once. Sample: PBMCs. All receptors come from a woman between 70 and 85 years old with CD4+ T-cell large granular lymphocyte leukemia.

The rearrangement joins TRBV28 to TRBJ1-2; the D is unclear. The V gene's germline CDR1 is MDHEN and CDR2 SYDVKM. V was pared by 5 bases and J by 1 base, with 17 bases between. The CDR3 runs 16 residues. In DNA, the CDR3 is TGTGCCAGCAGTGCCCAGGTGGCAGTCCTTAACTATGGCTACACCTTC. Its translation: CASSAQVAVLNYGYTF.

This rearrangement joins TRBV5-1 to TRBJ2-1; tentatively, D is TRBD1 (5 bases). The V gene's germline CDR1 is SGHRS and CDR2 YFSETQ. The CDR3 runs to 13 residues. Trimming left V 0 bases short and J 12 bases short, with 13 bases between. The CDR3 spells CASSLGGQLGQFF. DNA of the CDR3: TGCGCCAGCAGCTTGGGTGGACAACTCGGGCAGTTCTTC.

The chain employs TRBV10-1 and TRBJ1-1, with 7 bases identical to TRBD1. The ends lost 6 bases at V and 1 base at J; junction bases unmatched: 8. The CDR3 contains 15 residues. Germline assignment: CDR1 WNHNN and CDR2 SYGVQD (reference sequence). The CDR3 nucleotides read TGCGCCAGCAGGGAGCCTTACAGGGGGAACACTGAAGCTTTCTTT. Translated, it gives CASREPYRGNTEAFF.

This chain links TRBV5-4 with TRBJ1-2, with D possibly TRBD1 on 5 matching bases. V lost 0 bases and J 4 bases, leaving 13 bases between the germline ends. Germline values: CDR1 SGHNT, CDR2 YYREEE (reference sequence). This CDR3 is built from 15 residues. The CDR3: CASSLDGYGAYGYTF. As DNA, the CDR3 is TGTGCCAGCAGCTTGGACGGATATGGGGCCTATGGCTACACCTTC.

This clone was counted only a few times. This rearrangement joins TRBV6-1 to TRBJ1-2; possible D gene TRBD1, 5 bases. Germline assignment: CDR1 MNHNS and CDR2 SASEGT. V shed 3 bases and J shed 4 bases, with 12 bases lying between them. This CDR3 spans 14 amino acids. CDR3 sequence (DNA): TGTGCCAGCAGTGAGCAGGGTCCCAGCTATGGCTACACCTTC. Its protein product is CASSEQGPSYGYTF.

This chain links TRBV7-8 with TRBJ2-7; D might be TRBD1 (6 bases). Germline V lookup: CDR1 SGHVS, CDR2 FQNEAQ. V lost 1 base and J lost 3, with 13 bases in between. The CDR3 covers 15 residues. DNA of the CDR3: TGTGCCAGCAGCTTAGTCCCAGGGGAATTCTACGAGCAGTACTTC. It encodes CASSLVPGEFYEQYF.

The chain recombines TRBV19 with TRBJ2-3; 14 positions match TRBD2. Germline V gene sequence: CDR1 LNHDA, CDR2 SQIVND (reference sequence). V lost 0 bases to trimming and J lost 3 bases; unmatched junction nucleotides: 8. The length of the CDR3 is 19 residues. In nucleotides, the CDR3 is TGTGCCAGTAGTATAGATTCCCTGGGACTAGCGGGGGAGACAGATACGCAGTATTTT. Translation gives CASSIDSLGLAGETDTQYF.

This chain uses TRBV29-1 with TRBJ1-2, with a tentative D call TRBD1 (6 bases). The CDR3 runs 14 residues. V dropped 6 bases and J dropped 0 bases, with 14 bases sitting between them. Germline V CDR1 and CDR2: SQVTM, ANQGSEA. The DNA for the CDR3 is TGCAGCGTCCCTCCGGGACAAACTAACTATGGCTACACCTTC. This gives the protein CSVPPGQTNYGYTF.

This clone was counted once. The chain has TRBV6-1 and TRBJ2-3, with D maybe TRBD1 (6 bases). From germline, CDR1 is MNHNS and CDR2 SASEGT. This CDR3 region has 14 residues. V shed 7 bases and J shed 0 bases, with 11 bases lying between them. CDR3 DNA: TGTGCCAGCAAACGGACAGCTAGCACAGATACGCAGTATTTT. As protein: CASKRTASTDTQYF.

The chain links TRBV6-1 to TRBJ1-2; D unresolved. V dropped 2 bases and J dropped 4 bases, with 11 bases sitting between them. The CDR3 has 14 residues. Germline lookup yields CDR1 MNHNS and CDR2 SASEGT. This CDR3 reads CASSELSSRYGYTF. Written as DNA, the CDR3 is TGTGCCAGCAGTGAACTCTCCTCTCGCTATGGCTACACCTTC.

This chain joins TRBV19 and TRBJ2-5, with D possibly matching TRBD1 (5 bases). With 6 bases removed from V and 4 bases from J, the gap between germline ends came to 12 bases. The CDR3 spans 13 residues. The germline CDR1 and CDR2 sequences are LNHDA and SQIVND (reference sequence). The CDR3 reads CASSWQGGETQYF. The DNA for the CDR3 is TGTGCCAGTAGCTGGCAGGGTGGAGAGACCCAGTACTTC.

This clone was seen more than once but under ten times. The chain combines TRBV4-2 with TRBJ2-6; weak D call: TRBD1 (6 bases). The CDR3 loop spans 16 amino acids. CDR1 is LGHNA and CDR2 is YNFKEQ in the germline V gene. V gave up 2 bases and J gave up 4 bases, with 12 bases separating them. In DNA form, the CDR3 reads TGTGCCAGCAGCCAATTAACAGGGTCCGGGGCCAACGTCCTGACTTTC. This encodes CASSQLTGSGANVLTF.

A single count supports this clone. The genes are TRBV5-6 and TRBJ1-1, with TRBD1 as a possible D gene (6 bases). The CDR3 spans 15 residues. Germline V CDR1 and CDR2: SGHDT, YYEEEE. The ends were cut back, 4 bases at V and 1 base at J, with 14 bases in the middle. The CDR3 DNA is TGTGCCAGCAGCCTGAATGGACAGTCGAACACTGAAGCTTTCTTT. Its protein product is CASSLNGQSNTEAFF.

V usage is TRBV5-1 and J usage is TRBJ2-3, with TRBD1 matching over 7 bases. This CDR3 is 16 amino acids long. The trim removed 0 bases at V and 0 bases at J, leaving 4 bases unmatched. Germline V CDR1 and CDR2: SGHRS, YFSETQ. The CDR3 nucleotides are TGCGCCAGCAGCTTGGCGAGCAGGGGGAGCACAGATACGCAGTATTTT. Its protein product is CASSLASRGSTDTQYF. The full variable domain, completed using reference TRBV5-1 and TRBJ2-3, is KAGVTQTPRYLIKTRGQQVTLSCSPISGHRSVSWYQQTPGQGLQFLFEYFSETQRNKGNFPGRFSGRQFSNSRSEMNVSTLELGDSALYLCASSLASRGSTDTQYFGPGTRLTVL.

The chain links TRBV11-2 to TRBJ2-3, with D tentatively TRBD1 (5 bases). The V gene lost 1 base and the J gene lost 4 bases, with 9 bases spanning the gap. The CDR3 loop spans 14 amino acids. Looked up from germline, CDR1 is SGHAT and CDR2 is FQNNGV. Written as DNA, the CDR3 is TGTGCCAGCAGCTTAGTAGCAGGGCCAGATACGCAGTATTTT. Encoded protein: CASSLVAGPDTQYF. The full variable domain, in which reference TRBV11-2 and TRBJ2-3 provide the parts outside the CDR3, is EAGVAQSPRYKIIEKRQSVAFWCNPISGHATLYWYQQILGQGPKLLIQFQNNGVVDDSQLPKDRFSAERLKGVDSTLKIQPAKLEDSAVYLCASSLVAGPDTQYFGPGTRLTVL.

The chain employs TRBV10-3 and TRBJ2-6, with 8 bases aligning to TRBD1. Germline CDR1 reads ENHRY; CDR2 reads SYGVKD. The CDR3 is made up of 17 amino acids. The V gene end was trimmed by 3 bases and the J gene end by 3 bases; junction bases not matched to a gene: 7. CDR3 nucleotides: TGTGCCATCAGTGATTCAGGACAGGGCGTTGGGGCCAACGTCCTGACTTTC. Its protein is CAISDSGQGVGANVLTF.

V is TRBV28 and J is TRBJ2-3, with no clear D. Germline CDR1 and CDR2: MDHEN and SYDVKM. V was clipped by 4 bases and J by 4 bases, with 15 bases between them. This CDR3 has 15 residues. CDR3 sequence: CASSSPGRSPDTQYF. CDR3 DNA: TGTGCCAGCAGTTCCCCGGGTAGAAGCCCAGATACGCAGTATTTT. Filled out from reference TRBV28 and TRBJ2-3, the complete variable domain reads DVKVTQSSRYLVKRTGEKVFLECVQDMDHENMFWYRQDPGLGLRLIYFSYDVKMKEKGDIPEGYSVSREKKERFSLILESASTNQTSMYLCASSSPGRSPDTQYFGPGTRLTVL.

The rearrangement links TRBV7-6 to TRBJ1-1; no clear D. The CDR3 loop spans 14 amino acids. CDR1 SGHVS and CDR2 FNYEAQ come from the germline V gene. V shed 0 bases and J shed 1 base, with 6 bases lying between them. Here the CDR3 DNA reads TGTGCCAGCAGCTTAGCAGGAAAGAACACTGAAGCTTTCTTT. The encoded protein is CASSLAGKNTEAFF.

The chain has TRBV7-8 and TRBJ2-1; D not resolved. Germline lookup yields CDR1 SGHVS and CDR2 FQNEAQ. V lost 6 bases to trimming and J lost 8 bases, with 11 bases between them. This CDR3 is 12 amino acids long. CDR3 residues: CASSYQVDEQFF. Written as DNA, the CDR3 is TGTGCCAGCAGTTATCAAGTCGATGAGCAGTTCTTC.

The CDR3 region has the DNA TGTGCCAGCAGCTTGGTTGGGACAGGGGGCGATGAGCAGTTCTTC. It yields the protein CASSLVGTGGDEQFF. This rearrangement joins TRBV5-6 to TRBJ2-1; 12 bases are shared with TRBD1. The germline V gene has CDR1 SGHDT and CDR2 YYEEEE. The V segment lost 0 bases and the J segment 8 bases; nucleotides outside the gene matches: 3. The CDR3 runs to 15 residues.

CDR3 coding DNA: TGTGCCAGCAGCCCCCTCCTAGAGGATAGCAATCAGCCCCAGCATTTT. This codes for CASSPLLEDSNQPQHF. The chain combines TRBV28 with TRBJ1-5; D uncertain. Per germline, CDR1 MDHEN and CDR2 SYDVKM. The CDR3 is made up of 16 amino acids. The V end lost 6 bases, the J end lost 0 bases, and 15 bases lay between the germline ends.

This sequence joins TRBV5-1 and TRBJ1-3; D may be TRBD1 (6 bases). CDR3 length: 14 residues. Germline V gene data show CDR1 as SGHRS and CDR2 as YFSETQ. The V end was cut by 5 bases, the J end by 4 bases, with 13 bases between. CDR3 sequence reads: CASRHQGSGNTIYF. The CDR3 DNA is TGCGCCAGCAGGCACCAGGGGTCGGGAAACACCATATATTTT.

The V gene is TRBV2, the J gene TRBJ1-2; 7 bases are shared with TRBD1. V lost 8 bases to trimming and J lost 1 base; unmatched junction nucleotides: 4. CDR1 is SNHLY, CDR2 FYNNEI, per germline. The CDR3 spans 13 residues. The CDR3: CASGTEHNYGYTF. In DNA form, the CDR3 reads TGTGCCAGCGGGACAGAGCATAACTATGGCTACACCTTC.

The chain is built from TRBV7-3 and TRBJ2-1; 16 bases agree with TRBD2. This CDR3 spans 19 amino acids. J gave up 5 bases and V 6 bases, and 13 bases lay outside the gene matches. Germline V CDR1 and CDR2: SGHTA, FQGTGA. In DNA form, the CDR3 reads TGTGCCAGCAGGAACCCGGGACTAGCGGGGGGGCCTACCCACAATGAGCAGTTCTTC. Protein: CASRNPGLAGGPTHNEQFF.

The chain links TRBV5-1 to TRBJ2-3; D gene uncertain. The CDR3 totals 12 residues. Germline V CDR1 and CDR2: SGHRS, YFSETQ. Trimming stripped 1 base from V and 4 bases from J, with 4 bases between. The CDR3 is CASSLLSDTQYF. The DNA for the CDR3 is TGCGCCAGCAGCTTGTTGTCAGATACGCAGTATTTT.

V and J are TRBV5-5 and TRBJ1-5; no clear D. Trimming took 0 bases from V and 10 from J, leaving 11 bases between them. The CDR3 runs to 13 residues. Germline CDR1 SGHKS, CDR2 YYEKEE (reference sequence). DNA of the CDR3: TGTGCCAGCAGCTTGGTCCAGATCAGCCCCCAGCATTTT. This translates into CASSLVQISPQHF.

The rearrangement joins TRBV11-2 to TRBJ2-3; possible D gene TRBD1, 6 bases. Per germline, CDR1 SGHAT and CDR2 FQNNGV. V lost 3 bases, J lost 3 bases, and 7 bases lay in between. The CDR3 length is 13 residues. The CDR3 region is CASSFTGTDTQYF. CDR3 nucleotide sequence: TGTGCCAGCAGCTTTACAGGGACAGATACGCAGTATTTT.